This section outlines one TCR beta chain sequence together with its context. The antigen remains unidentified. The study sampled nominally healthy donors, though unrecorded immune exposures were likely. The data derive from a study of cytomegalovirus exposure and HLA in healthy donors. Study-wide findings and caveats: TCR beta V- and J-gene trimming was later associated with a missense DCLRE1C variant. V segments that were indistinguishable, TRBV6-2 and TRBV6-3 among them, were omitted from analysis.

The PCR had 60 Vbeta and 13 Jbeta primers. Sequenced by immunoSEQ multiplex PCR; TCRdb stores in-frame clones only, minus some. The table for this sample gives some 48,000 clones. This CDR3 spans 15 amino acids. CDR1 and CDR2 from the germline V gene are MNHNS and SASEGT. V lost 5 bases, J lost 1 base, and 7 bases stayed unmatched. The V call is TRBV6-1, the J call TRBJ2-7; 8 nucleotides match TRBD1. The origin of this receptor is a man between 40 and 49 years old in good health and CMV-seropositive. The sample comprised PBMCs. In nucleotides, the CDR3 is TGTGCCAGCAGTAGGCCGGGACAGGAGTCCTACGAGCAGTACTTC. Protein sequence: CASSRPGQESYEQYF.